The 31 T cell receptor beta chains given below trace back to one sample, sequenced in a study of blood T cell repertoires in COVID-19 (dated by TCRdb to 2020 to 2022). The library was obtained by the immunoSEQ multiplex PCR assay. TCRdb mirrors the immuneACCESS table, restricted to in-frame sequences. Some clones are absent from its copies; in checked studies, under half trace to an unresolved V gene, and the reason for the others is unknown. The sample table holds under 200,000 clones, of which 60% to 85% were seen once. Approximately 7.7% of the sample is held by the ten biggest clonotypes. The material sequenced was peripheral blood. The receptor source for this set is a woman aged 55-70 years with COVID-19, enrolled during active disease.

The gene calls are TRBV5-6 and TRBJ1-5; TRBD1 agrees at 7 bases. Germline CDR1 SGHDT, CDR2 YYEEEE. V was pared by 2 bases and J by 4 bases, with 6 bases of the junction left unmatched. The CDR3 loop spans 15 amino acids. The CDR3: CASSLGDRENQPQHF. The CDR3, as DNA: TGTGCCAGCAGCTTAGGTGACAGGGAGAATCAGCCCCAGCATTTT.

The rearrangement uses TRBV6-2 or TRBV6-3 and TRBJ2-7; D gene unclear. Germline V gene data show CDR1 as MNHEY and CDR2 as SVGEGT. There are 12 residues in the CDR3. The V and J ends lost 2 bases and 7 bases respectively, with 9 bases between them. CDR3 protein: CASSYGAAEQYF. DNA of the CDR3: TGTGCCAGCAGTTACGGCGCGGCGGAGCAGTACTTC.

This chain links TRBV4-2 with TRBJ2-7; D is undetermined. Between the trimmed V and J ends, which lost 0 bases and 3 bases, there was a span of 12 bases. The CDR3 spans 15 residues. CDR1 and CDR2 (germline): LGHNA, YNFKEQ. The CDR3 DNA reads TGTGCCAGCAGCCAAGAGGTTTGGTCAGGCTACGAGCAGTACTTC. It codes for CASSQEVWSGYEQYF.

V and J are TRBV28 and TRBJ2-3; TRBD1 matches at 8 bases. Germline assignment: CDR1 MDHEN and CDR2 SYDVKM. J was trimmed by 5 bases and V by 1 base; bases with no gene match: 8. This CDR3 has 16 residues. CDR3 loop: CASSLSGQGQGDTQYF. The CDR3 nucleotides read TGTGCCAGCAGTTTATCCGGACAGGGTCAGGGAGATACGCAGTATTTT.

The rearrangement joins TRBV6-1 to TRBJ2-7; D is possibly TRBD1 (6 bases). Trimming shortened V by 3 bases and J by 0 bases, and 12 bases separated the two germline ends. The CDR3 has 15 residues. Germline CDR1 and CDR2: MNHNS and SASEGT. The CDR3 sequence is CASSDDRISSYEQYF. The CDR3 region has the DNA TGTGCCAGCAGTGACGACAGGATAAGCTCCTACGAGCAGTACTTC.

This clone has a handful of counts. The chain joins TRBV19 to TRBJ2-1; D unclear. Germline CDR1 is LNHDA and CDR2 is SQIVND (reference sequence). This CDR3 is built from 13 residues. The V and J ends lost 6 bases and 0 bases respectively, with 6 bases between them. This CDR3 reads CASRQVSYNEQFF. The CDR3 DNA is TGTGCCAGTAGGCAGGTCTCCTACAATGAGCAGTTCTTC.

The genes are TRBV13 and TRBJ2-2, with 10 nucleotides matching TRBD2. From germline, CDR1 is PRHDT and CDR2 FYEKMQ (reference sequence). The V segment lost 4 bases and the J segment 2 bases; nucleotides outside the gene matches: 4. The CDR3 runs to 16 residues. The CDR3 here is CASSSTSGANTGELFF. CDR3 nucleotide sequence: TGTGCCAGCAGCTCTACTAGCGGGGCCAACACCGGGGAGCTGTTTTTT.

This clone was picked up a small number of times. This rearrangement joins TRBV2 to TRBJ2-2, with 9 bases identical to TRBD1. V shed 5 bases, J shed 2 bases, and the junction held 3 bases outside the gene matches. In germline, CDR1 is SNHLY, CDR2 FYNNEI. This CDR3 spans 15 amino acids. CDR3 nucleotides: TGTGCCAGCAGTCGGACAGGGGTAAACACCGGGGAGCTGTTTTTT. Translated, it gives CASSRTGVNTGELFF. Using reference TRBV2 and TRBJ2-2 for the parts outside the CDR3, the full variable domain is EPEVTQTPSHQVTQMGQEVILRCVPISNHLYFYWYRQILGQKVEFLVSFYNNEISEKSEIFDDQFSVERPDGSNFTLKIRSTKLEDSAMYFCASSRTGVNTGELFFGEGSRLTVL.

This chain links TRBV5-5 with TRBJ2-7, with 10 bases lining up with TRBD2. The junction had 3 bases not matched to a gene; V was cut back by 0 bases and J by 3 bases. The CDR3 extends over 15 amino acids. CDR1 and CDR2 (germline): SGHKS, YYEKEE (reference sequence). The CDR3 loop reads CASSLGLAGLYEQYV. The CDR3 DNA reads as TGTGCCAGCAGCTTGGGACTAGCGGGCCTCTACGAGCAGTACGTC.

The chain joins TRBV5-5 to TRBJ1-2, with D unresolved. CDR1 and CDR2 from the germline V gene are SGHKS and YYEKEE (reference sequence). CDR3 size: 14 residues. V dropped 5 bases and J dropped 3 bases, with 14 bases sitting between them. The chain's CDR3 is CASSNKLLDYGYTF. Written as DNA, the CDR3 is TGTGCCAGCAGTAATAAGCTTCTGGACTATGGCTACACCTTC.

The genes are TRBV5-1 and TRBJ2-1, with unresolved D. V lost 0 bases and J 0 bases, leaving 7 bases between the germline ends. The germline V gene has CDR1 SGHRS and CDR2 YFSETQ. The CDR3 runs to 15 residues. DNA for the CDR3: TGCGCCAGCAGCTTGGGCCCTAGCTCCTACAATGAGCAGTTCTTC. Residues: CASSLGPSSYNEQFF.

This chain links TRBV4-2 with TRBJ2-2; 9 bases match TRBD1. The CDR3 runs 16 residues. The trim removed 3 bases at V and 1 base at J, leaving 3 bases unmatched. Looked up from germline, CDR1 is LGHNA and CDR2 is YNFKEQ. CDR3: CASSQYRGRNTGELFF. In nucleotides, the CDR3 is TGTGCCAGCAGCCAGTACAGGGGGCGGAACACCGGGGAGCTGTTTTTT.

The chain recombines TRBV7-2 with TRBJ2-2; D perhaps matches TRBD2 (5 bases). The CDR3 spans 17 residues. With 3 bases removed from V and 1 base from J, the gap between germline ends came to 15 bases. The germline V gene has CDR1 SGHTA and CDR2 FQGNSA. The DNA for the CDR3 is TGTGCCAGCAGCTTTCGTCGAGGGAGTGGGAACACCGGGGAGCTGTTTTTT. This codes for CASSFRRGSGNTGELFF.

This clone showed up just a few times. This chain connects TRBV2 to TRBJ2-3; maybe TRBD1 (6 bases). This CDR3 is built from 12 residues. Germline loops: CDR1 SNHLY, CDR2 FYNNEI. V lost 6 bases and J lost 10, with 14 bases in between. The CDR3 sequence: CASRVYRDAQYF. The DNA for the CDR3 is TGTGCCAGCAGGGTTTACAGGGATGCGCAGTATTTT.

This clone was counted at least ten times. This chain links TRBV6-5 with TRBJ2-2; 9 bases agree with TRBD1. CDR1 and CDR2 (germline): MNHEY, SVGAGI. The V gene end was trimmed by 4 bases and the J gene end by 11 bases; junction bases not matched to a gene: 8. The CDR3 is 14 residues long. CDR3 in amino acids: CASSSGTGLGELFF. The CDR3 DNA reads TGTGCCAGCAGTTCCGGGACAGGGCTCGGAGAGCTGTTTTTT.

This chain links TRBV7-9 with TRBJ2-2, with TRBD2 as a possible D gene (7 bases). V lost 7 bases, J lost 5 bases, and 17 bases lay in between. The CDR3 is 15 residues long. CDR1 and CDR2 from the germline V gene are SEHNR and FQNEAQ (reference sequence). CDR3 DNA: TGTGCCAGCACCTGGCGGGGGCGGACAACCGGGGAGCTGTTTTTT. Translated: CASTWRGRTTGELFF.

The V call is TRBV14, the J call TRBJ2-5, with TRBD2 identical over 7 bases. With 1 base clipped from V and 2 bases from J, the junction kept 10 bases outside the gene matches. The CDR3 consists of 17 residues. Germline CDR1 SGHDN, CDR2 FVKESK. Here the CDR3 reads CASSQVIPTSDQETQYF. CDR3 nucleotide sequence: TGTGCCAGCAGCCAAGTCATCCCTACTAGCGATCAAGAGACCCAGTACTTC.

V usage is TRBV5-5 and J usage is TRBJ2-1; TRBD1 agrees at 8 bases. Trimming removed 4 bases from V and 4 bases from J; junction bases left unmatched: 4. Germline lookup yields CDR1 SGHKS and CDR2 YYEKEE (reference sequence). The CDR3 runs 14 residues. CDR3 residues: CASSPRDRYNEQFF. In DNA form, the CDR3 reads TGTGCCAGCAGCCCCCGGGACAGGTACAATGAGCAGTTCTTC.

A single count supports this clone. V gene TRBV28 combines with J gene TRBJ1-4; possibly TRBD1 for D (5 bases). V lost 6 bases and J lost 12, with 17 bases in between. The CDR3 loop spans 13 amino acids. Germline V gene data show CDR1 as MDHEN and CDR2 as SYDVKM. The CDR3 region is CASSTLQVRELFF. CDR3 coding DNA: TGTGCCAGCAGCACCCTACAGGTACGGGAACTGTTTTTT.

The rearrangement joins TRBV28 to TRBJ1-6, with no clear D. Trimming stripped 7 bases from V and 8 bases from J, with 21 bases between. The length of the CDR3 is 16 residues. Germline V CDR1 and CDR2: MDHEN, SYDVKM. The CDR3 reads CASMPAAGPADSPLHF. The CDR3 region has the DNA TGTGCCAGCATGCCGGCCGCCGGGCCAGCGGATTCACCCCTCCACTTT.

This chain connects TRBV6-4 to TRBJ2-1, with D maybe TRBD2 (6 bases). The CDR3 sequence is 14 residues long. Germline V lookup: CDR1 MRHNA, CDR2 SNTAGT. Trimming removed 8 bases from V and 7 bases from J, with 18 bases in between. The CDR3 bases are TGTGCCAGCGCGGCAAGCGGGCCTTCGAATGAGCAGTTCTTC. Its protein product is CASAASGPSNEQFF.

V gene TRBV27 combines with J gene TRBJ2-6, with 9 positions matching TRBD1. Germline V gene sequence: CDR1 MNHEY, CDR2 SMNVEV (reference sequence). This CDR3 is built from 17 residues. Unmatched junction bases numbered 6, after V lost 4 bases and J lost 2 bases. The CDR3 sequence is CASSSTGGRPGANVLTF. DNA of the CDR3: TGTGCCAGCAGTTCGACAGGGGGACGGCCTGGGGCCAACGTCCTGACTTTC.

This clone has ten or more counts. One junction end does not reproduce the germline sequence, and a read error may be involved. V gene TRBV7-7 combines with J gene TRBJ2-5; 9 bases agree with TRBD1. The CDR3 sequence is 13 residues long. In germline, CDR1 is SSHAT, CDR2 FNYEAQ (reference sequence). The CDR3 is CASSRDREETQYF. As DNA, the CDR3 is TGTGCTAGCAGCCGGGACAGGGAAGAGACCCAGTACTTC.

The sample holds a few counts of this clone. The chain uses TRBV5-4 and TRBJ2-1, with D unclear. V lost 0 bases to trimming and J lost 0 bases, with 10 bases between them. This CDR3 has 16 amino acids. Germline lookup yields CDR1 SGHNT and CDR2 YYREEE (reference sequence). CDR3: CASSLAEVLSYNEQFF. CDR3 sequence (DNA): TGTGCCAGCAGCTTGGCCGAGGTCCTCTCCTACAATGAGCAGTTCTTC.

The CDR3 loop reads CASSQAPGRNYGYTF. CDR3 nucleotides: TGTGCCAGCAGCCAAGCGCCAGGGCGGAACTATGGCTACACCTTC. The V gene is TRBV3-1 (or the pseudogene TRBV3-2), the J gene TRBJ1-2, with D maybe TRBD1 (5 bases). This CDR3 has 15 residues. Germline loops: CDR1 LGHDT, CDR2 YNNKEL (reference sequence). The V end was cut by 1 base, the J end by 2 bases, with 11 bases between.

V gene TRBV19 combines with J gene TRBJ2-7, with D perhaps TRBD2 (5 bases). CDR1 LNHDA and CDR2 SQIVND come from the germline V gene (reference sequence). V lost 3 bases and J 2 bases, leaving 11 bases between the germline ends. The CDR3 length is 14 residues. CDR3 DNA sequence: TGTGCCAGTAGTATCTCCGGAGGACCCTACGAGCAGTACTTC. The encoded protein is CASSISGGPYEQYF.

The V gene is TRBV6-2 or TRBV6-3, the J gene TRBJ1-5; D is uncertain. V lost 4 bases and J lost 2, with 12 bases in between. Germline CDR1 reads MNHEY; CDR2 reads SVGEGT. The CDR3 length is 15 residues. This CDR3 reads CASSWEGLGNQPQHF. The DNA of the CDR3 is TGTGCCAGCAGTTGGGAGGGATTGGGCAATCAGCCCCAGCATTTT.

This clone has a handful of counts. The chain carries TRBV13 and TRBJ2-1; 8 positions agree with TRBD2. V shed 4 bases and J 5 bases; nucleotides not matched to a gene: 10. The germline CDR1 and CDR2 sequences are PRHDT and FYEKMQ (reference sequence). The length of the CDR3 is 16 residues. In DNA, the CDR3 is TGTGCCAGCAGCTCCTCCGGGACTAGGACGGACAATGAGCAGTTCTTC. Its protein is CASSSSGTRTDNEQFF.

The genes are TRBV7-9 and TRBJ1-6, with D uncertain. The CDR3 consists of 14 residues. The germline gives CDR1 SEHNR, CDR2 FQNEAQ (reference sequence). V lost 0 bases, J lost 9 bases, and 9 bases lay in between. CDR3 in DNA: TGTGCCAGCAGCTTAGCAGTTGTGGCTTCACCCCTCCACTTT. It codes for CASSLAVVASPLHF.

This sequence joins TRBV7-6 and TRBJ2-7, with 10 positions matching TRBD1. The V segment lost 2 bases and the J segment 6 bases; nucleotides outside the gene matches: 4. The CDR3 runs to 14 residues. The germline gives CDR1 SGHVS, CDR2 FNYEAQ. In nucleotides, the CDR3 is TGTGCCAGCAGCTTAAGGACAGGGGGAGTCGAGCAGTACTTC. This translates into CASSLRTGGVEQYF.

The gene calls are TRBV29-1 and TRBJ2-2; possibly TRBD2 for D (7 bases). Looked up from germline, CDR1 is SQVTM and CDR2 is ANQGSEA. Trimming shortened V by 4 bases and J by 6 bases, and 15 bases separated the two germline ends. This CDR3 is built from 14 residues. CDR3 nucleotides: TGCAGCGTTGCTGTGGGGGGGCCGGCCGGGGAGCTGTTTTTT. Translation gives CSVAVGGPAGELFF.